The 32 T cell receptor beta chains below were found in one sample sequenced in a study of CD8 T cells in Susac syndrome (dated by TCRdb to the late 2010s). Library method: the immunoSEQ multiplex PCR assay. RNA was extracted using the RNeasy kit, and roughly 0.5 to 1 ug of the RNA was reverse transcribed with random hexamers. TCRdb's own reprocessing of the public reads used fastp at Q25 and MiXCR and kept productive beta chains. Identical CDR3 proteins give one entry, which carries the most common genes and DNA. Across this sample there are about 140,000 distinct CDR3 sequences, with approximately 95% seen only once. About 0.11% of the sample is in the top ten clones. The sequenced sample consisted of CD4+ T cells from PBMCs. These receptors came from a human donor with multiple sclerosis.

The chain recombines TRBV20-1 with TRBJ1-6; 7 bases are a match to TRBD1. Trimming removed 6 bases from V and 9 bases from J; junction bases left unmatched: 8. CDR1 is DFQATT and CDR2 is SNEGSKA in the germline V gene (reference sequence). The CDR3 runs to 13 residues. CDR3 amino acids: CSAKTGPSSPLHF. CDR3 coding DNA: TGCAGTGCAAAGACAGGGCCGAGTTCACCCCTCCACTTT.

The V call is TRBV20-1, the J call TRBJ1-2; D might be TRBD1 (5 bases). CDR3 length equals 14 residues. Deletions cut 3 bases from V and 0 bases from J, with 11 bases between. Per germline, CDR1 DFQATT and CDR2 SNEGSKA (reference sequence). The CDR3 sequence: CSASDSAANYGYTF. For the CDR3, the DNA is TGCAGTGCTAGCGACAGCGCCGCTAACTATGGCTACACCTTC.

The chain's CDR3 is CASTAQGGMYNEQFF. The DNA for the CDR3 is TGTGCCAGCACGGCACAGGGAGGTATGTACAATGAGCAGTTCTTC. V gene TRBV27 combines with J gene TRBJ2-1; the D gene could be TRBD1 or TRBD2 (6 bases each). The CDR3 length is 15 residues. V was cut by 7 bases and J by 4 bases, with 17 bases left in between. The germline gives CDR1 MNHEY, CDR2 SMNVEV (reference sequence).

The chain recombines TRBV12-3 or TRBV12-4 with TRBJ2-4; the D gene is possibly TRBD1 (6 bases). This CDR3 is built from 12 residues. With 6 bases removed from V and 10 bases from J, the gap between germline ends came to 13 bases. The CDR3 reads CASSPGHEIQYF. CDR3 nucleotides: TGTGCCAGCAGCCCGGGACACGAGATTCAGTACTTC.

The chain links TRBV12-3 or TRBV12-4 to TRBJ1-1, with D unclear. V lost 4 bases and J 0 bases, leaving 9 bases between the germline ends. The CDR3 runs 14 residues. The CDR3 DNA reads as TGTGCCAGCAGTTACCAGACTATGAACACTGAAGCTTTCTTT. Protein sequence: CASSYQTMNTEAFF.

The rearrangement uses TRBV5-1 and TRBJ2-4; possibly TRBD1 for D (6 bases). The CDR3 has 14 residues. Germline V gene sequence: CDR1 SGHRS, CDR2 YFSETQ. V was clipped by 4 bases and J by 7 bases, with 15 bases between them. The CDR3 sequence is CASSPTGTQNIQYF. CDR3 coding DNA: TGCGCCAGCAGCCCTACCGGGACACAGAACATTCAGTACTTC.

The CDR3 DNA follows: TGTGCCAGCAGCAAGAGGACAGGCGGACTTACTGAAGCTTTCTTT. This gives the protein CASSKRTGGLTEAFF. This rearrangement joins TRBV7-2 to TRBJ1-1; 7 bases align to TRBD1. This CDR3 contains 15 residues. The V gene end was trimmed by 5 bases and the J gene end by 5 bases; junction bases not matched to a gene: 11. Germline V lookup: CDR1 SGHTA, CDR2 FQGNSA.

The J gene is TRBJ1-5, the V gene TRBV29-1; D possibly corresponds to TRBD1 (5 bases). Trimming removed 4 bases at V and 2 bases at J, with 12 bases between. In germline, CDR1 is SQVTM, CDR2 ANQGSEA. This CDR3 has 14 amino acids. In DNA, the CDR3 is TGCAGCGTTGGGACCGGGACGGGCAATCAGCCCCAGCATTTT. Its translation: CSVGTGTGNQPQHF.

J is TRBJ2-2 and V is TRBV29-1; D is uncertain. The CDR3 has 13 residues. V lost 2 bases and J 6 bases, leaving 10 bases between the germline ends. Germline values: CDR1 SQVTM, CDR2 ANQGSEA. CDR3 nucleotides: TGCAGCGTTGAATACATCCTACCCGGGGAGCTGTTTTTT. Its translation: CSVEYILPGELFF.

Here the CDR3 reads CASSPNGQGARGANVLTF. The CDR3 DNA follows: TGTGCCAGCAGCCCTAACGGACAGGGGGCCCGTGGGGCCAACGTCCTGACTTTC. This chain joins TRBV27 and TRBJ2-6, with TRBD1 matching over 11 bases. CDR3 length equals 18 residues. From germline, CDR1 is MNHEY and CDR2 SMNVEV (reference sequence). J gave up 3 bases and V 6 bases, and 10 bases lay outside the gene matches.

The chain joins TRBV25-1 to TRBJ2-3; 9 bases are a match to TRBD1. V dropped 2 bases and J dropped 5; count of bases not matched to a gene: 5. The length of the CDR3 is 15 residues. CDR1 is MGHDK, CDR2 SYGVNS, per germline. CDR3 in DNA: TGTGCCAGCAGTGAAGGGACAGGGTTACAAGATACGCAGTATTTT. It encodes CASSEGTGLQDTQYF.

The V call is TRBV5-1, the J call TRBJ1-2; 8 bases match TRBD1. Germline V gene lookup returns CDR1 SGHRS and CDR2 YFSETQ. This CDR3 has 14 residues. Trimming took 6 bases from V and 8 from J; bases not matched to a gene: 12. CDR3 protein: CASTLTGGQIGYTF. The CDR3 bases are TGCGCCAGCACCCTCACAGGGGGGCAGATCGGCTACACCTTC.

The chain employs TRBV5-4 and TRBJ2-5; 10 bases line up with TRBD1. V was pared by 4 bases and J by 4 bases, with 7 bases of the junction left unmatched. This CDR3 comprises 15 residues. Germline CDR1 reads SGHNT; CDR2 reads YYREEE (reference sequence). As DNA, the CDR3 is TGTGCCAGCAGCCCGGGACAGGGGTTGAGAGAGACCCAGTACTTC. Amino acid sequence: CASSPGQGLRETQYF.

This chain links TRBV11-2 with TRBJ2-5; D not certain. The CDR3 totals 12 residues. Trimming removed 5 bases at V and 2 bases at J, with 6 bases between. Germline V CDR1 and CDR2: SGHAT, FQNNGV. The CDR3 protein is CASSRIQETQYF. The DNA for the CDR3 is TGTGCCAGCAGCCGGATACAAGAGACCCAGTACTTC.

V gene TRBV14 combines with J gene TRBJ1-2; possible D gene TRBD1, 5 bases. The CDR3 contains 14 residues. The ends were cut back, 0 bases at V and 8 bases at J, with 13 bases in the middle. The germline gives CDR1 SGHDN, CDR2 FVKESK. The CDR3 nucleotides are TGTGCCAGCAGCCAAGAGCTGGGGCTCTCAGGCTACACCTTC. It encodes CASSQELGLSGYTF.

The chain employs TRBV20-1 and TRBJ1-2; perhaps TRBD1 as D (6 bases). Germline V gene data show CDR1 as DFQATT and CDR2 as SNEGSKA (reference sequence). This CDR3 has 12 residues. V dropped 5 bases and J dropped 8 bases, with 15 bases sitting between them. This CDR3 is CSASAGGDGYTF. For the CDR3, the DNA is TGCAGTGCTTCGGCGGGGGGCGACGGCTACACCTTC.

The chain uses TRBV29-1 and TRBJ2-7; 7 bases are shared with TRBD1. The junction had 3 bases not matched to a gene; V was cut back by 2 bases and J by 5 bases. This CDR3 comprises 12 residues. The germline CDR1 and CDR2 sequences are SQVTM and ANQGSEA. CDR3 coding DNA: TGCAGCGTTGAAACCACAGGGGACGAGCAGTACTTC. It yields the protein CSVETTGDEQYF.

This chain links TRBV6-2 or TRBV6-3 with TRBJ1-1; TRBD1 is a possible D gene (6 bases). Between the trimmed V and J ends, which lost 4 bases and 10 bases, there was a span of 10 bases. The CDR3 runs 11 residues. CDR1 MNHEY and CDR2 SVGEGT come from the germline V gene. This chain's CDR3 is CASSSGAAAFF. The DNA for the CDR3 is TGTGCCAGCAGTTCGGGGGCGGCAGCTTTCTTT.

This clonotype was found once. This chain connects TRBV24-1 to TRBJ2-7; D tentatively reads TRBD1 or TRBD2 (6 bases each). Germline CDR1 KGHDR, CDR2 SFDVKD. Trimming took off 2 bases at V and 5 bases at J, with 15 bases between the two ends. This CDR3 has 15 residues. CDR3 region: CATSDSGARRDEQYF. The DNA for the CDR3 is TGTGCCACCAGTGATTCGGGGGCGCGCAGAGACGAGCAGTACTTC.

The V and J genes are TRBV20-1 and TRBJ2-7, with 7 bases lining up with TRBD2. CDR1 is DFQATT and CDR2 is SNEGSKA in the germline V gene (reference sequence). This CDR3 comprises 14 residues. V dropped 5 bases and J dropped 2; count of bases not matched to a gene: 9. DNA for the CDR3: TGCAGTGCTTCCACCGCCGCGGGGGCCTACGAGCAGTACTTC. Protein: CSASTAAGAYEQYF.

The CDR3 sequence: CASSSGTGGDGEQFF. The CDR3 nucleotides are TGCGCCAGCAGCTCGGGGACAGGGGGCGATGGTGAGCAGTTCTTC. The V and J genes are TRBV5-1 and TRBJ2-1, with 12 bases that match TRBD1. Germline V gene lookup returns CDR1 SGHRS and CDR2 YFSETQ. V shed 3 bases and J 9 bases; nucleotides not matched to a gene: 7. This CDR3 has 15 amino acids.

V and J are TRBV28 and TRBJ2-5, with 8 bases aligning to TRBD2. CDR3 length: 15 residues. From germline, CDR1 is MDHEN and CDR2 SYDVKM. V lost 4 bases, J lost 3 bases, and 7 bases stayed unmatched. The CDR3 DNA sequence: TGTGCCAGCAGTTCGTCGCGGGGGGAGAAAGAGACCCAGTACTTC. This encodes CASSSSRGEKETQYF.

CDR3 sequence: CASSSLRQGVNTEAFF. The CDR3 bases are TGTGCCAGCAGCTCCCTAAGACAGGGGGTGAACACTGAAGCTTTCTTT. The rearrangement uses TRBV7-2 and TRBJ1-1, with 9 bases identical to TRBD1. The CDR3 has 16 residues. Germline CDR1 SGHTA, CDR2 FQGNSA. V trimming: 4 bases; J trimming: 0 bases; junction bases outside the gene matches: 6.

The chain employs TRBV20-1 and TRBJ1-2; D not certain. V lost 3 bases and J lost 1, with 12 bases in between. The CDR3 extends over 14 amino acids. Germline-derived CDR1 and CDR2 are DFQATT and SNEGSKA (reference sequence). The CDR3 sequence is CSASRTADNYGYTF. The CDR3 DNA reads as TGCAGTGCTAGTCGAACAGCGGATAACTATGGCTACACCTTC.

The rearrangement joins TRBV5-4 to TRBJ2-3; the match to TRBD2 covers 8 bases. The J segment lost 5 bases and the V segment lost 1 base, leaving 3 bases of the junction unmatched. This CDR3 is built from 14 residues. CDR1 is SGHNT and CDR2 is YYREEE in the germline V gene (reference sequence). CDR3 bases: TGTGCCAGCAGCTTGCGGGGGGGCGGAGATACGCAGTATTTT. Amino acids: CASSLRGGGDTQYF.

The CDR3 reads CATLRPSIGSYEQYF. The CDR3 DNA follows: TGTGCCACCCTTCGACCAAGCATTGGGTCCTACGAGCAGTACTTC. J is TRBJ2-7 and V is TRBV6-2 or TRBV6-3; no clear D gene. Per germline, CDR1 MNHEY and CDR2 SVGEGT. Trimming left V 10 bases short and J 1 base short, with 20 bases between. The CDR3 extends over 15 amino acids.

The gene calls are TRBV19 and TRBJ1-5; D is possibly TRBD1 (5 bases). Trimming pared 5 bases from V and 7 bases from J, leaving 12 bases between. CDR3 size: 13 residues. From germline, CDR1 is LNHDA and CDR2 SQIVND (reference sequence). CDR3 in DNA: TGTGCCAGTAGTTCACAGGTAATACAGCCCCAGCATTTT. Translating gives CASSSQVIQPQHF. The variable domain in full, completed from reference TRBV19 and TRBJ1-5, reads DGGITQSPKYLFRKEGQNVTLSCEQNLNHDAMYWYRQDPGQGLRLIYYSQIVNDFQKGDIAEGYSVSREKKESFPLTVTSAQKNPTAFYLCASSSQVIQPQHFGDGTRLSIL.

This chain links TRBV11-2 with TRBJ2-5; D may be TRBD2 (6 bases). The length of the CDR3 is 12 residues. The V end lost 5 bases, the J end lost 5 bases, and 9 bases lay between the germline ends. CDR1 SGHAT and CDR2 FQNNGV come from the germline V gene. CDR3 in amino acids: CASSVGTETQYF. DNA of the CDR3: TGTGCCAGCAGCGTAGGGACTGAGACCCAGTACTTC.

The V gene is TRBV12-3 or TRBV12-4, the J gene TRBJ1-2, with D tentatively TRBD1 (6 bases). The CDR3 is made up of 11 amino acids. V was trimmed by 5 bases and J by 6 bases, leaving 7 bases between them. DNA for the CDR3: TGTGCCAGCAGTCCAGGGGATGGCTACACCTTC. Its translation is CASSPGDGYTF.

V gene TRBV14 combines with J gene TRBJ2-7, with 7 bases that match TRBD2. V lost 1 base and J lost 10; bases outside the gene matches: 7. The CDR3 contains 13 residues. The germline V gene has CDR1 SGHDN and CDR2 FVKESK. CDR3 region: CASSQGGGSPQYF. CDR3 DNA sequence: TGTGCCAGCAGCCAAGGGGGCGGGAGTCCACAGTACTTC.

The gene calls are TRBV14 and TRBJ1-1; D gene uncertain. Trimming stripped 0 bases from V and 1 base from J, with 9 bases between. The CDR3 totals 15 residues. From germline, CDR1 is SGHDN and CDR2 FVKESK. The CDR3 DNA sequence: TGTGCCAGCAGCCAAGATCTTCGCAGGAACACTGAAGCTTTCTTT. Encoded protein: CASSQDLRRNTEAFF.

This chain uses TRBV3-1 with TRBJ2-7, with 7 bases identical to TRBD2. V lost 1 base, J lost 4 bases, and 4 bases stayed unmatched. CDR3 length: 14 residues. CDR1 and CDR2 from the germline V gene are LGHDT and YNNKEL (reference sequence). CDR3: CASSQGNGRYEQYF. DNA for the CDR3: TGTGCCAGCAGCCAAGGCAACGGGAGGTACGAGCAGTACTTC.